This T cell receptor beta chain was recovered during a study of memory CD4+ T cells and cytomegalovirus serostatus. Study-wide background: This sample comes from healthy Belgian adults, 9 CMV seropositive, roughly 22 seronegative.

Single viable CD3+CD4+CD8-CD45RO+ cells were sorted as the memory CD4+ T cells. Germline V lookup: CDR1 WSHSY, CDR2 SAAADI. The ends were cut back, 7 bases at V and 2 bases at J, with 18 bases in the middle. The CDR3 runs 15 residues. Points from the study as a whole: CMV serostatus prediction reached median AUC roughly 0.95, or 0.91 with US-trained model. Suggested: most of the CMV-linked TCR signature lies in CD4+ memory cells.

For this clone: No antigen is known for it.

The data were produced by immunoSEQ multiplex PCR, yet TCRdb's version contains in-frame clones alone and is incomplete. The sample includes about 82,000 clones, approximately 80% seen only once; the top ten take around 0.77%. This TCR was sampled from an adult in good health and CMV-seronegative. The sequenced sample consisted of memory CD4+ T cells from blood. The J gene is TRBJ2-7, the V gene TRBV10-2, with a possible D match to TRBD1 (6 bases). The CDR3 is CASTRGMGATYEQYF. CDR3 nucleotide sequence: TGCGCCAGCACCAGAGGGATGGGGGCTACCTACGAGCAGTACTTC.